This T cell receptor (beta chain) came from a study of blood T cell repertoires in COVID-19. The germline V gene encodes CDR1 KGHSH and CDR2 LQKENI. Trimming removed 4 bases at V and 4 bases at J, with 16 bases between. The CDR3 loop spans 16 amino acids. Sequencing was performed with immunoSEQ multiplex PCR; in TCRdb, only in-frame clones are kept and a portion is missing. The table lists about 240,000 clones, roughly 82% of them singletons, with about 12% in the top ten. Sequencing input: peripheral blood. This receptor was identified in an elderly man with acute or convalescent COVID-19. This sequence joins TRBV18 and TRBJ2-2; possible D gene TRBD1, 6 bases. The CDR3 sequence is CASSRNAQGVTGELFF. CDR3 bases: TGTGCCAGCTCACGTAACGCACAGGGCGTCACCGGGGAGCTGTTTTTT.